The 4 T cell receptor beta chains below all came from one sample that was sequenced in a study of T cell responses to AZD1222 COVID-19 vaccine. Produced via immunoSEQ multiplex PCR; TCRdb's table is partial and in-frame only. There are roughly 120,000 clones in the sample; approximately 90% occur only once, and around 3.8% lies in the top ten. The sequenced sample was peripheral blood, obtained 28 days after the second AZD1222 dose. These TCRs come from an adult who received the AZD1222 COVID-19 vaccine.

This rearrangement joins TRBV19 to TRBJ1-4, with D unresolved. CDR1 is LNHDA and CDR2 is SQIVND in the germline V gene (reference sequence). V was shortened by 0 bases and J by 4 bases, with 9 bases between the two germline ends. The CDR3 consists of 15 residues. CDR3 sequence (DNA): TGTGCCAGTAGTATAGATCAACGGATTAATGAAAAACTGTTTTTT. Protein product: CASSIDQRINEKLFF.

A few counts support this clone. The chain couples TRBV7-6 to TRBJ2-2; 9 bases align to TRBD2. The CDR3 is made up of 15 amino acids. In germline, CDR1 is SGHVS, CDR2 FNYEAQ. The ends lost 7 bases at V and 4 bases at J; junction bases unmatched: 7. The CDR3 bases are TGTGCCAGCACCCTAGGCGGGGGGGTCACCGGGGAGCTGTTTTTT. It translates to CASTLGGGVTGELFF.

The J gene is TRBJ2-2, the V gene TRBV18; no definite D call. The V end lost 2 bases, the J end lost 5 bases, and 12 bases lay between the germline ends. The CDR3 has 15 residues. In germline, CDR1 is KGHSH, CDR2 LQKENI. The CDR3 loop reads CASSPEVWVTGELFF. CDR3 DNA sequence: TGTGCCAGCTCACCAGAAGTCTGGGTGACCGGGGAGCTGTTTTTT.

The chain joins TRBV28 to TRBJ1-1; D might be TRBD1 (5 bases). With 8 bases removed from V and 11 bases from J, the gap between germline ends came to 21 bases. CDR3 size: 13 residues. The V gene's germline CDR1 is MDHEN and CDR2 SYDVKM. The CDR3 sequence: CASLRGWDKEAFF. For the CDR3, the DNA is TGTGCCAGCCTCCGGGGGTGGGATAAAGAGGCTTTCTTT.